These T cell receptor beta chains were read from a single sample in a study of T cell changes during pregnancy in multiple sclerosis. Profiled with immunoSEQ multiplex PCR; TCRdb holds only in-frame clones, not every one. The table has roughly 79,000 clones, 90% to 95% seen once. The sequencing used peripheral blood, collected in the second trimester of pregnancy. Receptors were obtained from a female donor in good health, enrolled as a control in a pregnancy study. Both conserved end residues are part of each CDR3. A D gene is named only where the DNA matches it firmly. Expanded clones get a size class; other rows say once, few or many, or leave the size out.

>TRBV30|TRBJ2-7|-|-|13
TGTGCCTGGAGTAATGGGGGGGCGCTCGAGCAGTACTTC
CAWSNGGALEQYF
>TRBV6-5|TRBJ2-1|TRBD1|-|15
TGTGCCAGCAGTCGCGGACAGGGAGAGGTCAATGAGCAGTTCTTC
CASSRGQGEVNEQFF
>TRBV4-3|TRBJ1-4|TRBD1|once|15
TGCGCCAGCAGACGGGCCGGGACAGGAAATGAAAAACTGTTTTTT
CASRRAGTGNEKLFF
>TRBV30|TRBJ1-5|-|-|14
TGTGCCTGGAGTGACGGCAGAGGAGGACAGCCCCAGCATTTT
CAWSDGRGGQPQHF
>TRBV11-3|TRBJ2-7|-|-|14
TGTGCCAGTTCACAGGGATCCGGCTCCTACGAGCAGTACTTC
CASSQGSGSYEQYF
>TRBV10-3|TRBJ1-2|-|-|15
TGTGCCATCAGGGGGATTACAGGTGCCCTTGATGGCTACACCTTC
CAIRGITGALDGYTF
>TRBV11-3|TRBJ2-7|TRBD1|-|16
TGTGCCAGCAGCCTATCAACGGGACAGGGCACATACGAGCAGTACTTC
CASSLSTGQGTYEQYF
>TRBV19|TRBJ1-4|-|-|14
TGTGCCAGTAGTAAAAACAGGGATGACGGAAAACTGTTTTTT
CASSKNRDDGKLFF
>TRBV7-3|TRBJ1-1|-|-|15
TGTGCCAGCAGCTCACGACCGGAGACGTACACTGAAGCTTTCTTT
CASSSRPETYTEAFF
>TRBV10-3|TRBJ1-5|TRBD1|-|16
TGTGCCATCGGAGGACAGGGGATAGCGGGCAATCAGCCCCAGCATTTT
CAIGGQGIAGNQPQHF
>TRBV7-9|TRBJ2-2|TRBD1|-|17
TGTGCCAGCAGCTTGGAACAGGGGGCACCGAACACCGGGGAGCTGTTTTTT
CASSLEQGAPNTGELFF
>TRBV7-2|TRBJ2-3|-|once|15
TGTGCCAGCAGCTTAGCGGGGGCGCATGCAGATACGCAGTATTTT
CASSLAGAHADTQYF
>TRBV11-2|TRBJ2-1|TRBD2|few|18
TGTGCCAGCACCACAGGACTAGCGGGGTACCTAGAAAACAATGAGCAGTTCTTC
CASTTGLAGYLENNEQFF
>TRBV7-2|TRBJ2-3|TRBD2|-|17
TGTGCCAGCAGCTTGGGACTAGCGGGGGGGCTTAAAGATACGCAGTATTTT
CASSLGLAGGLKDTQYF
>TRBV5-4|TRBJ2-1|TRBD2|-|14
TGTGCCAGCAGCTTGGGTCTAGCGGGGGGTGAGCAGTTCTTC
CASSLGLAGGEQFF
>TRBV4-3|TRBJ1-1|TRBD1|-|14
TGCGCCAGCAGCCAGGGCAGGGGGGACACTGAAGCTTTCTTT
CASSQGRGDTEAFF